This is a list of T cell receptor beta chains from one sample in a study of T-cell reconstitution after alpha-beta-depleted transplantation in children. Via MiXCR, TCRdb re-called the PCR reads, giving one row per CDR3 protein. The data show some 460,000 distinct CDR3 sequences, 16% seen once. The sample in question was PBMCs, mostly from graft donor cells, obtained 360 days after TCRalphabeta/CD19-depleted stem cell transplant. The receptor source for this set is a boy under two years old who had a stem cell transplant for Wiskott-Aldrich syndrome, so the T cells may come from the graft donor. Both conserved end residues are part of each CDR3. A D gene is named only where the DNA matches it firmly. Clone size is stated in some rows and not others, as once, few, many or a class when expanded.

v_call	cdr3_length	d_call	j_call	clone_size	cdr3_aa	cdr3_nt
TRBV4-2	17	TRBD1	TRBJ1-1	NA	CASSQLGTGSLIPEAFF	TGTGCCAGCAGCCAATTGGGGACAGGTTCCCTGATCCCTGAAGCTTTCTTT
TRBV5-6	13	NA	TRBJ2-3	few	CASSFMGADTQYF	TGTGCCAGCAGTTTCATGGGAGCAGATACGCAGTATTTT
TRBV29-1	13	TRBD2	TRBJ2-7	NA	CSVVTSGAYEQYF	TGCAGCGTTGTAACTAGCGGGGCCTACGAGCAGTACTTC
TRBV7-2	13	NA	TRBJ2-7	few	CASSEDWVGEQYF	TGTGCCAGCAGCGAGGACTGGGTAGGGGAGCAGTACTTC
TRBV7-9	16	NA	TRBJ2-1	few	CASSLDGRVGYNEQFF	TGTGCCAGCAGCTTAGACGGCAGGGTGGGGTACAATGAGCAGTTCTTC
TRBV6-1	15	NA	TRBJ2-6	NA	CASSVTLPGANVLTF	TGTGCCAGCAGTGTAACCCTCCCTGGGGCCAACGTCCTGACTTTC
TRBV12-3/TRBV12-4	15	NA	TRBJ2-7	few	CASTITGRLSYEQYF	TGTGCCAGCACCATTACGGGACGGCTCTCCTACGAGCAGTACTTC
TRBV29-1	13	NA	TRBJ2-5	few	CSVLRVRQETQYF	TGCAGCGTCCTGAGGGTTAGACAAGAGACCCAGTACTTC
TRBV6-1	15	TRBD2	TRBJ2-1	few	CASSRTSGTGYEQFF	TGTGCCAGCAGTCGGACTAGCGGGACGGGTTATGAGCAGTTCTTC
TRBV6-2/TRBV6-3	15	NA	TRBJ1-2	NA	CASRTDEGSNYGYTF	TGTGCCAGCAGGACCGACGAGGGATCGAACTATGGCTACACCTTC
TRBV10-3	13	NA	TRBJ1-4	few	CATTRSTNEKLFF	TGTGCCACCACCAGGTCAACTAATGAAAAACTGTTTTTT
TRBV5-1	19	TRBD1	TRBJ2-3	NA	CASSLPNQRTGGPTDTQYF	TGCGCCAGCAGCTTGCCCAACCAGCGGACAGGGGGCCCCACAGATACGCAGTATTTT
TRBV10-3	15	NA	TRBJ2-1	few	CAISEGSGDNNEQFF	TGTGCCATCAGTGAAGGGTCAGGAGATAACAATGAGCAGTTCTTC
TRBV5-1	17	NA	TRBJ2-6	few	CASSLSNKGSGANVLTF	TGCGCCAGCAGCTTGTCGAACAAGGGCTCTGGGGCCAACGTCCTGACTTTC
TRBV20-1	16	TRBD2	TRBJ2-1	many	CSASRNVLAGAHEQFF	TGCAGTGCTTCCCGAAACGTCCTAGCGGGAGCACATGAGCAGTTCTTC
TRBV29-1	12	NA	TRBJ2-5	NA	CSVLRTQETQYF	TGCAGCGTTCTCAGAACCCAAGAGACCCAGTACTTC
TRBV29-1	13	NA	TRBJ2-3	NA	CSVEGGTTDTQYF	TGCAGCGTTGAAGGGGGGACGACAGATACGCAGTATTTT
TRBV15	17	TRBD2	TRBJ2-2	NA	CATSRRTSGSYTGELFF	TGTGCCACCAGCAGACGAACTAGCGGGAGTTACACCGGGGAGCTGTTTTTT
TRBV4-2	18	NA	TRBJ2-3	few	CASSQNGGLDSSRNTQYF	TGTGCCAGCAGCCAGAATGGAGGCCTCGACTCCTCCCGCAATACGCAGTATTTT
TRBV24-1	19	TRBD2	TRBJ2-1	NA	CATSLTSGRAGGSYNEQFF	TGTGCCACCAGTTTGACTAGCGGGAGGGCTGGGGGCTCCTACAATGAGCAGTTCTTC
TRBV3-1	17	NA	TRBJ2-5	NA	CASSQEYAVVDSETQYF	TGTGCCAGCAGCCAAGAGTACGCCGTGGTGGATTCAGAGACCCAGTACTTC
TRBV12-3/TRBV12-4	11	NA	TRBJ2-7	few	CASSTDGVRYF	TGTGCCAGCAGTACGGACGGCGTGCGGTACTTC
TRBV5-8	15	TRBD1	TRBJ1-4	few	CASKTGSQTNEKLFF	TGTGCCAGCAAGACAGGGAGTCAAACTAATGAAAAACTGTTTTTT
TRBV6-1	15	TRBD2	TRBJ2-7	many	CASRKLAGISYEQYF	TGTGCCAGCAGGAAACTAGCGGGGATATCCTACGAGCAGTACTTC
TRBV12-5	15	TRBD1	TRBJ1-3	NA	CASGLDRGQGNTIYF	TGTGCTAGTGGTTTGGACAGGGGGCAGGGAAACACCATATATTTT
TRBV20-1	20	TRBD1	TRBJ2-2	few	CSASPPPGQGSAGNTGELFF	TGCAGTGCTAGCCCACCTCCGGGACAGGGAAGTGCGGGGAACACCGGGGAGCTGTTTTTT
TRBV2	12	NA	TRBJ1-2	few	CASKKGDWGYTF	TGTGCCAGCAAGAAGGGGGATTGGGGCTACACCTTC